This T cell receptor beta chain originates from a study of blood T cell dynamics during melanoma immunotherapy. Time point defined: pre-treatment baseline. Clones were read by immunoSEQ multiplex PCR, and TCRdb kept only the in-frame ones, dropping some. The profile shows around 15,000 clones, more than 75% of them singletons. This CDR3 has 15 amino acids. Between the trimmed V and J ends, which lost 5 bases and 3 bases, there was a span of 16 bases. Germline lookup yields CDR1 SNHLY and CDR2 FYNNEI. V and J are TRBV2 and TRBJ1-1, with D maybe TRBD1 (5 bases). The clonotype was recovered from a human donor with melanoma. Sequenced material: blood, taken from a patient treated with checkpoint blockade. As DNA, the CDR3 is TGTGCCAGCAGTCCGGGACCTCAGGCGGACACTGAAGCTTTCTTT. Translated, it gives CASSPGPQADTEAFF.